The sequence of this TCR beta chain was determined in a study of shared clonotypes between healthy human individuals. Here immunoSEQ multiplex PCR was the method, and the copy in TCRdb shows in-frame clones only, minus some. The data contain over a million clones, 96% of them seen just once; the ten biggest clones take up over 1%. Regarding the study as a whole: Large depth notwithstanding, sorted-subset sequencing proved incomplete by rarefaction. Shared clonotypes: roughly 5% naive CD4, under 4% naive CD8, over 2% memory CD4, under 0.5% memory CD8. Clonotype sharing among donors was thought likely to change with sequencing depth.

A word on this clone: Its target is not known.

CDR1 and CDR2 (germline): SGHVS, FQNEAQ. CDR3 length: 13 amino acids. Trimming cost V 7 bases and J 6 bases, with 13 bases left between them. The investigators split CD4+ cells into a CD45RA+ naive subset and a CD45RA-negative memory subset. Sequencing used naive CD4+ T cells sorted from blood. Regarding subset: CD45RA+ positively selected. This sequence was found in a young man in good health. The V gene is TRBV7-8, the J gene TRBJ2-1; D uncertain. DNA for the CDR3: TGTGCCAGCACCATTACTTACGGCAATGAGCAGTTCTTC. This sequence encodes CASTITYGNEQFF.